This is a list of T cell receptor beta chains from one sample in a study of response to subunit inactivated influenza vaccine. TCRdb used MiXCR to reprocess the RT-PCR reads, holding one entry per CDR3 protein. In the table there are 710,000 or so distinct CDR3 sequences, around 16% of which are singletons. The sample consisted of PBMCs from blood, taken less than 13 days after vaccination. The receptors come from a man aged 45-65 years who received an inactivated influenza vaccine. The CDR3 runs from the conserved cysteine through the conserved F or W.

V	CDR3
TRBV6-1	CASSAKKMNTEAFF
TRBV20-1	CSAPLAGDTDTQYF
TRBV15	CATSRDLGIGQGAYEQYF
TRBV5-1	CASSPSGSQSETQYF
TRBV28	CASSRPGVPSYEQYF
TRBV7-2	CASSLSGNLWGEQYF
TRBV18	CASSQSVAGGASEQYF
TRBV7-2	CASSPVSYSNQPQHF
TRBV5-6	CASSLPAYTEAFF
TRBV5-1	CASSLEGQKTQYF
TRBV12-3/TRBV12-4	CASSPGDSGGEQFF
TRBV11-2	CASSSPPAGTGRADEQFF
TRBV11-2	CASSLFMGTGMGPGETQYF
TRBV12-3/TRBV12-4	CASSLEGQSRTDTQYF
TRBV30	CAWTQGFYNEQFF
TRBV20-1	CSASSSAQYF
TRBV7-9	CASSEQGHHEQYF
TRBV4-3	CASSQGDTYTGELFF
TRBV12-3/TRBV12-4	CASSTDSYGYTF
TRBV25-1	CASSETGILYEQYF
TRBV20-1	CSANRLSYEQYF
TRBV4-1	CASSQDPRGKGTEAFF
TRBV20-1	CSAQGLAGVGELYF
TRBV4-2	CASSQLLAGGGTQYF
TRBV14	CASSRLAGGTVGELFF
TRBV5-1	CASSLAAEEQYF
TRBV5-1	CASSLATGLAVDTQYF
TRBV20-1	CSAAGTASNQPQHF